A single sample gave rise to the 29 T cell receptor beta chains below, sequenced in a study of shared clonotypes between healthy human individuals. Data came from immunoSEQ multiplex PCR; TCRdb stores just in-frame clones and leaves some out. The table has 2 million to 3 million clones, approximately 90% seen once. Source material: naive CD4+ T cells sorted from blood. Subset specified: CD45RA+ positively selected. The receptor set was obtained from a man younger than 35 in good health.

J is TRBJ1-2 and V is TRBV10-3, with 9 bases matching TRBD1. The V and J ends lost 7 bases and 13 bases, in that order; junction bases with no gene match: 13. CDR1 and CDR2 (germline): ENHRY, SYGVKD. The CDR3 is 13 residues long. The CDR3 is CAITSSGTGYSTF. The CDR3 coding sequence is TGTGCCATCACCTCCTCCGGGACAGGGTATTCCACCTTC.

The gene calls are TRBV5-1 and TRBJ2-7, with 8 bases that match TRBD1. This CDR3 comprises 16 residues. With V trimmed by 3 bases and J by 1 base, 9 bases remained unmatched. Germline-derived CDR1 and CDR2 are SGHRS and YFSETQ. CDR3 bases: TGCGCCAGCAGCTGGGGCGGGACAGGCCTATCCTACGAGCAGTACTTC. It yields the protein CASSWGGTGLSYEQYF. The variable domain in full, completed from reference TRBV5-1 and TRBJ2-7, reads KAGVTQTPRYLIKTRGQQVTLSCSPISGHRSVSWYQQTPGQGLQFLFEYFSETQRNKGNFPGRFSGRQFSNSRSEMNVSTLELGDSALYLCASSWGGTGLSYEQYFGPGTRLTVT.

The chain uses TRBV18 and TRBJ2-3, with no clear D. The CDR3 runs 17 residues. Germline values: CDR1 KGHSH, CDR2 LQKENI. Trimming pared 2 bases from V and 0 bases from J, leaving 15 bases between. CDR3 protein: CASSPTLLTTSTDTQYF. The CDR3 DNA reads TGTGCCAGCTCACCAACCCTCCTTACTACTAGCACAGATACGCAGTATTTT. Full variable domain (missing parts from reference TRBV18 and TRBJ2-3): NAGVMQNPRHLVRRRGQEARLRCSPMKGHSHVYWYRQLPEEGLKFMVYLQKENIIDESGMPKERFSAEFPKEGPSILRIQQVVRGDSAAYFCASSPTLLTTSTDTQYFGPGTRLTVL.

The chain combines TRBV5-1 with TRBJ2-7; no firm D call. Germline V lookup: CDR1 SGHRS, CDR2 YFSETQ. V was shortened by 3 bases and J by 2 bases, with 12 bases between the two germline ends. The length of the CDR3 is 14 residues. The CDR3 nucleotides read TGCGCCAGCAGCTCATTGCCTCAAACCTACGAGCAGTACTTC. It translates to CASSSLPQTYEQYF. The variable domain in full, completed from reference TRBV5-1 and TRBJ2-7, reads KAGVTQTPRYLIKTRGQQVTLSCSPISGHRSVSWYQQTPGQGLQFLFEYFSETQRNKGNFPGRFSGRQFSNSRSEMNVSTLELGDSALYLCASSSLPQTYEQYFGPGTRLTVT.

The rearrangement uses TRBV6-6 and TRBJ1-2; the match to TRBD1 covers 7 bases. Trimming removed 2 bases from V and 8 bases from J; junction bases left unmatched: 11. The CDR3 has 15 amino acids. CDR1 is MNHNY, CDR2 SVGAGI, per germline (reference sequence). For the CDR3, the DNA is TGTGCCAGCAGTTACCCCGGGACAGTGGGGGGAGGCTACACCTTC. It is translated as CASSYPGTVGGGYTF.

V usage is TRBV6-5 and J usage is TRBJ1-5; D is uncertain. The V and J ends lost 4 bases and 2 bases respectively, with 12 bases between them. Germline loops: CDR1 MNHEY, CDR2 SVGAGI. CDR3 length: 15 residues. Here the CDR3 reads CASSSLTRGNQPQHF. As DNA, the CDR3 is TGTGCCAGCAGTTCCCTGACTCGGGGCAATCAGCCCCAGCATTTT.

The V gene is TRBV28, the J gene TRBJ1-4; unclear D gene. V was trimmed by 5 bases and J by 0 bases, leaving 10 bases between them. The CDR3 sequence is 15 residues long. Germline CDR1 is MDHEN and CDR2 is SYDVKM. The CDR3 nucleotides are TGTGCCAGCAGTGCCCCAGACGCAACTAATGAAAAACTGTTTTTT. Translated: CASSAPDATNEKLFF.

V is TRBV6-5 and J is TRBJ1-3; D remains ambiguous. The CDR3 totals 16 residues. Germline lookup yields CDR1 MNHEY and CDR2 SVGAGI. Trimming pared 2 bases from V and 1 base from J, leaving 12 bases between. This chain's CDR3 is CASSYRAVGSGNTIYF. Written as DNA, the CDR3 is TGTGCCAGCAGTTACAGGGCCGTCGGGTCTGGAAACACCATATATTTT.

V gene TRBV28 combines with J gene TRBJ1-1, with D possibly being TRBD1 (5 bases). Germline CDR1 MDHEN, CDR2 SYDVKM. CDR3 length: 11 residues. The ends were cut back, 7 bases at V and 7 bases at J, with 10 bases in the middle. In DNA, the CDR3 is TGTGCCAGCAATGGGGGGGGTGAAGCTTTCTTT. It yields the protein CASNGGGEAFF.

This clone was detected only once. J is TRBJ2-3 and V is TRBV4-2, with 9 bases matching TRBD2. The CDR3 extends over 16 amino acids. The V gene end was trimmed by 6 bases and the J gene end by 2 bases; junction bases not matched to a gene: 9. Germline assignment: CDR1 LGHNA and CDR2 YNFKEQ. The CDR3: CASSRAGGENTDTQYF. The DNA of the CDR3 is TGTGCCAGCAGTCGGGCGGGGGGGGAGAACACAGATACGCAGTATTTT.

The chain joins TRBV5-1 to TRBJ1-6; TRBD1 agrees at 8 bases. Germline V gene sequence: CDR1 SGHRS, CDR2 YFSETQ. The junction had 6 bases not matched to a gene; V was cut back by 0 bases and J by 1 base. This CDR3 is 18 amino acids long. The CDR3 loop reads CASSLDTGGESYNSPLHF. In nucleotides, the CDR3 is TGCGCCAGCAGCTTGGACACAGGGGGGGAATCCTATAATTCACCCCTCCACTTT.

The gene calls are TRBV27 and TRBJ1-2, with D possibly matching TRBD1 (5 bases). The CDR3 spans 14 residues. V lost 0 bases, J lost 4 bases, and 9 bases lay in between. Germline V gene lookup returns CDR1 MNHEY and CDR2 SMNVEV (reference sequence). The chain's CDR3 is CASSLSAGSYGYTF. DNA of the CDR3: TGTGCCAGCAGTTTATCGGCAGGGTCCTATGGCTACACCTTC.

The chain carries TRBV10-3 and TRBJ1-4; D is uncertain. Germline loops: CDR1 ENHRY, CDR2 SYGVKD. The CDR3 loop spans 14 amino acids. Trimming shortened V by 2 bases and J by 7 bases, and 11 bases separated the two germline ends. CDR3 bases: TGTGCCATCAGTGAGGGGCTAGTGGGTGAAAAACTGTTTTTT. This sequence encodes CAISEGLVGEKLFF.

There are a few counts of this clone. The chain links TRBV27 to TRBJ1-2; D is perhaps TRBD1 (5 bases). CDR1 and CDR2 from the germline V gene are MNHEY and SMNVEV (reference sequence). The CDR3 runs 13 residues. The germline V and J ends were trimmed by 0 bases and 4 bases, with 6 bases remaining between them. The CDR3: CASSLSGAYGYTF. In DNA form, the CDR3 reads TGTGCCAGCAGTTTATCAGGGGCCTATGGCTACACCTTC.

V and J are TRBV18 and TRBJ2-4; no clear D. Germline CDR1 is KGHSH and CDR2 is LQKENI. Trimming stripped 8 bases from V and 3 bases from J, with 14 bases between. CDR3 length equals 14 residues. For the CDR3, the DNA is TGTGCCAGCCCCCTCTGGCTTTTCAAAAACATTCAGTACTTC. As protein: CASPLWLFKNIQYF. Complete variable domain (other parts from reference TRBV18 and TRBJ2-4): NAGVMQNPRHLVRRRGQEARLRCSPMKGHSHVYWYRQLPEEGLKFMVYLQKENIIDESGMPKERFSAEFPKEGPSILRIQQVVRGDSAAYFCASPLWLFKNIQYFGAGTRLSVL.

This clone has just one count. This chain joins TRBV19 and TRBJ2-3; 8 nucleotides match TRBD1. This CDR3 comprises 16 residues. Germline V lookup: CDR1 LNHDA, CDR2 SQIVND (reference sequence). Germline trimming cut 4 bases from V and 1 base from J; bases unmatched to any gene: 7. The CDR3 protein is CASSTDRGSRTDTQYF. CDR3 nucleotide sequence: TGTGCCAGTAGTACAGACAGGGGTTCCCGCACAGATACGCAGTATTTT.

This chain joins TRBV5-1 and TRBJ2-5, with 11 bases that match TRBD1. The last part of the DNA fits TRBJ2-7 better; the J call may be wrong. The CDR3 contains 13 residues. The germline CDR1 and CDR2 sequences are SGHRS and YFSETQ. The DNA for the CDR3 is TGCGCCAGCAGCGCGGGACAGGGGGGCGAGCAGTACTTC. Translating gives CASSAGQGGEQYF.

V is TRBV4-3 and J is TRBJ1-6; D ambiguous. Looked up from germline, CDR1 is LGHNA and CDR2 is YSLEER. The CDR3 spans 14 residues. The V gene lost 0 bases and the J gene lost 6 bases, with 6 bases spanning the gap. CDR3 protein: CASSQEFGNSPLHF. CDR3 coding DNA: TGCGCCAGCAGCCAAGAATTTGGTAATTCACCCCTCCACTTT.

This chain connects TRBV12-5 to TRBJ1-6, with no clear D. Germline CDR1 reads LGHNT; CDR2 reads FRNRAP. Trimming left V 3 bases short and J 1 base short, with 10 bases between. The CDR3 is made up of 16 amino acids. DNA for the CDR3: TGTGCTAGTGGTTTTACGCAAGGATCCTATAATTCACCCCTCCACTTT. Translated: CASGFTQGSYNSPLHF.

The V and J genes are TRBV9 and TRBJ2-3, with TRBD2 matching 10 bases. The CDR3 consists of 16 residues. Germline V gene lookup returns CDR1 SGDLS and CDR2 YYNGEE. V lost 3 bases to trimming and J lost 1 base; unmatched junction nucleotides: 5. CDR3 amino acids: CASSALGTSGTDTQYF. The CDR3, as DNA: TGTGCCAGCAGCGCCCTCGGGACTAGCGGCACAGATACGCAGTATTTT. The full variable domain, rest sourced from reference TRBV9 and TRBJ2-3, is DSGVTQTPKHLITATGQRVTLRCSPRSGDLSVYWYQQSLDQGLQFLIQYYNGEERAKGNILERFSAQQFPDLHSELNLSSLELGDSALYFCASSALGTSGTDTQYFGPGTRLTVL.

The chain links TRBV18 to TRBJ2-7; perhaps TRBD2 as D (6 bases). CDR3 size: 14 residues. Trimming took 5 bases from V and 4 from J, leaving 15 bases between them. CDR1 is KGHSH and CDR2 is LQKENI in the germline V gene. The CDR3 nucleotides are TGTGCCAGCTCAGTAGTCGGGAGCCCATACGAGCAGTACTTC. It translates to CASSVVGSPYEQYF.

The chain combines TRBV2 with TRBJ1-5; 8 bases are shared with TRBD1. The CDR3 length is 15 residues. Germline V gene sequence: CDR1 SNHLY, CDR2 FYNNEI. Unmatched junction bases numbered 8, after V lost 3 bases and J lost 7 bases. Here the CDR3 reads CASSEDRASGQPQHF. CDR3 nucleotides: TGTGCCAGCAGTGAGGACAGGGCCAGCGGGCAGCCCCAGCATTTT.

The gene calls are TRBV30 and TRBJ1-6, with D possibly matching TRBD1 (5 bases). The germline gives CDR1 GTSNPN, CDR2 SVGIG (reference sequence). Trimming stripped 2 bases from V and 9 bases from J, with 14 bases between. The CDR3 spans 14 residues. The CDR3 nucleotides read TGTGCCTGGAGTAGTGGGGCAATGGGTTCACCCCTCCACTTT. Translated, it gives CAWSSGAMGSPLHF.

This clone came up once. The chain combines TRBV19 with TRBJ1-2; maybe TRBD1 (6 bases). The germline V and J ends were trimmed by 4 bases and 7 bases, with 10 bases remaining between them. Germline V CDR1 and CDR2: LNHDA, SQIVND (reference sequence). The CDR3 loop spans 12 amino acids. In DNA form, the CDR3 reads TGTGCCAGTAGTACACAGGGAATTGGCTACACCTTC. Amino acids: CASSTQGIGYTF.

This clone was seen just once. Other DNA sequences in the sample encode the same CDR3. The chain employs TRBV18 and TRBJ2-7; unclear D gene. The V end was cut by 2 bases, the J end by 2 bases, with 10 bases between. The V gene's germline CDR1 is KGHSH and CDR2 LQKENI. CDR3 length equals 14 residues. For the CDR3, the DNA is TGTGCCAGCTCACCAGGTCGGCGGACCTACGAGCAGTACTTC. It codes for CASSPGRRTYEQYF.

CDR3 nucleotide sequence: TGTGCCATCAGTGAGGGGGTTCTCGACAATCAGCCCCAGCATTTT. Its translation is CAISEGVLDNQPQHF. The chain employs TRBV10-3 and TRBJ1-5; D ambiguous. This CDR3 comprises 15 residues. Trimming pared 2 bases from V and 3 bases from J, leaving 11 bases between. Looked up from germline, CDR1 is ENHRY and CDR2 is SYGVKD.

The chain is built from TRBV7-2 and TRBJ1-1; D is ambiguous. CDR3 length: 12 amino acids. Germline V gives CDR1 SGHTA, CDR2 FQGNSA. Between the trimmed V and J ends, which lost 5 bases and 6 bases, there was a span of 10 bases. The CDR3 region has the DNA TGTGCCAGCAGCCCGGGTTGGGCTGAAGCTTTCTTT. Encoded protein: CASSPGWAEAFF.

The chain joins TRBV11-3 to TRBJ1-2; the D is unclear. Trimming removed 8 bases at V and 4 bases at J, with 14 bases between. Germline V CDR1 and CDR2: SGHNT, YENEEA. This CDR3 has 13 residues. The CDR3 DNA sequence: TGTGCCAGCTGGGGATTTCTTTCCTATGGCTACACCTTC. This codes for CASWGFLSYGYTF.

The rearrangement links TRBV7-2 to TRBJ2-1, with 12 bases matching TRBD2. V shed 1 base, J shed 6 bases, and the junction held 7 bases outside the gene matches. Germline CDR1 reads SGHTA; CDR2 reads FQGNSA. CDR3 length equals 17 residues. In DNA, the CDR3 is TGTGCCAGCAGCTTAGTGGCTAGCGGGGGGGCCTTCAATGAGCAGTTCTTC. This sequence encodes CASSLVASGGAFNEQFF.